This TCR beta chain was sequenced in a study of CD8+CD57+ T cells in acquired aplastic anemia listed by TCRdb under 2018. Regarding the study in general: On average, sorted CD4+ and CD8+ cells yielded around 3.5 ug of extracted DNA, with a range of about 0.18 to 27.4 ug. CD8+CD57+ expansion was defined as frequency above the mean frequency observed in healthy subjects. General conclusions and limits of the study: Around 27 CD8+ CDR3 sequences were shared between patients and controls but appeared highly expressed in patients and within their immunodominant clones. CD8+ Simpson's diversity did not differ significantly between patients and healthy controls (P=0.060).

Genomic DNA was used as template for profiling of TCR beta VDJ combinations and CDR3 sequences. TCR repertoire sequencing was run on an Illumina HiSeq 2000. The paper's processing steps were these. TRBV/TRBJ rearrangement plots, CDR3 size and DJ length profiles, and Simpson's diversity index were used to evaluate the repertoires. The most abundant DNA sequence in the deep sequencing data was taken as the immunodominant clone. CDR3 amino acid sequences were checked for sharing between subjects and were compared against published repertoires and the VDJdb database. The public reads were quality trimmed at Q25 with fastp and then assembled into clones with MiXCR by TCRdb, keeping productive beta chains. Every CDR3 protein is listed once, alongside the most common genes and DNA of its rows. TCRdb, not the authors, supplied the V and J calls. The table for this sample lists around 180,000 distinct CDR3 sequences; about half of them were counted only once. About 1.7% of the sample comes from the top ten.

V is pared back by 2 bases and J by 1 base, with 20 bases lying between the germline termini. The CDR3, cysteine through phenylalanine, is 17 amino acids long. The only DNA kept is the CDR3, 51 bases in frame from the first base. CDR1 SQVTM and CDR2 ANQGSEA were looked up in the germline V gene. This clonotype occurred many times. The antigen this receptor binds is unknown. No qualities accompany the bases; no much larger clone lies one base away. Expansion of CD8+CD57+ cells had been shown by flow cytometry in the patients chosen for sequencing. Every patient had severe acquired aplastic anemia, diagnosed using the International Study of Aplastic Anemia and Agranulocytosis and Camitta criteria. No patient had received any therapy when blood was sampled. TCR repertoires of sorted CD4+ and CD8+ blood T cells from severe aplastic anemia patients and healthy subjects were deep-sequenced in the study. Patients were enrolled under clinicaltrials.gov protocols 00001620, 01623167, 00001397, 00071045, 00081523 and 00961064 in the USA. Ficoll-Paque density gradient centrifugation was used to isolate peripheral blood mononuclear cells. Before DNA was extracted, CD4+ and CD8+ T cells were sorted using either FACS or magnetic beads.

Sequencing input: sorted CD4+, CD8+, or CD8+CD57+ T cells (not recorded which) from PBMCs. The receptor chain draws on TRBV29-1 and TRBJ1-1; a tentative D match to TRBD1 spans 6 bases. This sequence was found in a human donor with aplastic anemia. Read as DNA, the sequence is TGCAGCGTTGAAACTTGGGGGGCGCGGCGGGGGAACACTGAAGCTTTCTTT. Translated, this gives CSVETWGARRGNTEAFF.